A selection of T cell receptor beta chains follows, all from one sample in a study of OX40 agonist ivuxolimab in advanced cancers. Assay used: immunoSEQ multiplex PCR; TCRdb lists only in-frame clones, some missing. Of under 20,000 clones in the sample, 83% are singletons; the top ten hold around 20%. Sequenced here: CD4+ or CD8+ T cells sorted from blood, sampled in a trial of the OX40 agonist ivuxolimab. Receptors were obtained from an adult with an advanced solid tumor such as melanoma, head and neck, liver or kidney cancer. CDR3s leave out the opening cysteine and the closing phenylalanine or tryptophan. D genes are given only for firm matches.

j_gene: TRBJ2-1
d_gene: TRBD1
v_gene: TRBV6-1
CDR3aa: ASSPLTGGEQF

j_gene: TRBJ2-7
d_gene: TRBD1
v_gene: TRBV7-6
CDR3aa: ASSLEGTGDYEQY

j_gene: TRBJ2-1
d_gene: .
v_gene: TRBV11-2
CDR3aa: ASSRAVNEQF

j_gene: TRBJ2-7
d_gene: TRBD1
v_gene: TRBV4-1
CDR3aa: ASSQSRQGPYEQY

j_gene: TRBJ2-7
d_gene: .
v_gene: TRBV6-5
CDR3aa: ASSYSQGPYEQY

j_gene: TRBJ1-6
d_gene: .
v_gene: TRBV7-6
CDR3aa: ASSLGSGSPLH

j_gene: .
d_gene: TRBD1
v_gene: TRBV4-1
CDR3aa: ASSGQGPYEQY

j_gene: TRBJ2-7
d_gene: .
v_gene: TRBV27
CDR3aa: ASSFGNGDRVYEQY

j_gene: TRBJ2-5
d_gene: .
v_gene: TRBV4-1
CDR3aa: ASSQLTWGEETQY

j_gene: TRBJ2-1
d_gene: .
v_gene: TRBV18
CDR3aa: ASSLPDSETPNEQF

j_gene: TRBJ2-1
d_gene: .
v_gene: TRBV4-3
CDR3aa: ASSQATDSSYNEQF

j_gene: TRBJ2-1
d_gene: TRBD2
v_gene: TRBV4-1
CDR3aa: ASSHTGGSSYNEQF

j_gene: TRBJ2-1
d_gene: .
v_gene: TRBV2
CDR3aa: ASSTTQAGEQF

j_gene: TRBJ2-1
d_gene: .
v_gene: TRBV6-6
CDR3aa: ASRRLAGNEQF

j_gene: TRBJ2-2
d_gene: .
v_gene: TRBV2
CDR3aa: ASTGTGELF

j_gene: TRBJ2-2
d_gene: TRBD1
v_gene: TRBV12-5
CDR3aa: ASGLVPTGRNTGELF

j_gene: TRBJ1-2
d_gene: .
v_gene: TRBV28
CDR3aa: ASSLLSYGYT

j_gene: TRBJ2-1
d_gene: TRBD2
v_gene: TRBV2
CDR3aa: ASTGTSNYNEQF

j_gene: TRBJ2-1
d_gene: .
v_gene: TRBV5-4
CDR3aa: ASSLAPSEQF

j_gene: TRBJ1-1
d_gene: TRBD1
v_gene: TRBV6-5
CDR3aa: ASSYSRQGAEAF

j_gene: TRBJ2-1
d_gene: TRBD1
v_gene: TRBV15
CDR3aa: ATSRTGTVVNEQF

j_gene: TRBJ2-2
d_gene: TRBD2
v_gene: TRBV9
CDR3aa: ASSPSGRAANTGELF

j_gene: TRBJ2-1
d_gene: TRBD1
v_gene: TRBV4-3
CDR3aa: ASSQVEGADYNEQF

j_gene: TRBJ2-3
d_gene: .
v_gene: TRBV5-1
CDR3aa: ASSSGGTGRVTDTQY

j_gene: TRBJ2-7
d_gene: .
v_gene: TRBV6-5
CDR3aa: ASSPQAFYEQY

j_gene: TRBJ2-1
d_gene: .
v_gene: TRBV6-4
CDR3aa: ASSDSEGTYNEQF

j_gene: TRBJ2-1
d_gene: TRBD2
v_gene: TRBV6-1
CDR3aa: ASSDGGGAGEQF

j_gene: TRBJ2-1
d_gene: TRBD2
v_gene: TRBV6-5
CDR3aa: ASSYGRGGINEQF

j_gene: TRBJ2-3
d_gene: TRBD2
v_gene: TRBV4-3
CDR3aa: ASSQDLRDYTDTQY

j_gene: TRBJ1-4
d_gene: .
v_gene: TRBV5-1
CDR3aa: ASSLVLDSATNEKLF

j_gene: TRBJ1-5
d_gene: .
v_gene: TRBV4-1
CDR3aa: ASSQAVTVSNQPQH

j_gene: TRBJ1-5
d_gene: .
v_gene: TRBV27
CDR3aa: ASRPTGRIPNQPQH

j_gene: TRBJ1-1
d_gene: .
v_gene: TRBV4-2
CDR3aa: ASSQGSEAF

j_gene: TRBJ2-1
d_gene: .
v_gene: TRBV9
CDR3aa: ASSVGGTSTYNEQF

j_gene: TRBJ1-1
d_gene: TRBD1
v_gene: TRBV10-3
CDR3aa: AIRLGTGANTEAF

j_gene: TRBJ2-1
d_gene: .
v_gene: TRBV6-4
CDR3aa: ASSDSGGDNNEQF

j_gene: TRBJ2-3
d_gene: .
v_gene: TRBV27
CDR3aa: ASSLYLTLGQRTDTQY

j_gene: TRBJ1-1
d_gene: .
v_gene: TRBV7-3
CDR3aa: ASSLGYRDRNEAF

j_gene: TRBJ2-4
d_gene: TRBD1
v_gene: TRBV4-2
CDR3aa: ASSQEDGTGPKNIQY

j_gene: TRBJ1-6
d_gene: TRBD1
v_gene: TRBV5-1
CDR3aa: ASSVHRGRNSPLH

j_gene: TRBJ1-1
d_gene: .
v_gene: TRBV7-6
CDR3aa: ASSHESGTEAF

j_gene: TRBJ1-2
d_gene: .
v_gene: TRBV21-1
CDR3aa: ASRGGYRKTYGYT

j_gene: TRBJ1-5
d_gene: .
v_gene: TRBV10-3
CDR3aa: AISESAGYQPQH

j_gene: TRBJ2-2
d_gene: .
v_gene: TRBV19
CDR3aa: ASSLLNGELF

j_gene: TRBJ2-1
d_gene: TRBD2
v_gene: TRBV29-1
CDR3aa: SVESGGPYEQF

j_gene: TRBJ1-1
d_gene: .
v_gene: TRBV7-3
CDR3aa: ASSLTGEAEAF

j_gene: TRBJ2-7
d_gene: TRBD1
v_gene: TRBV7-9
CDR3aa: ASSLARAGGVYEQY

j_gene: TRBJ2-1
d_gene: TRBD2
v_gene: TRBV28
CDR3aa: ASSQTGSSGSYNEQF

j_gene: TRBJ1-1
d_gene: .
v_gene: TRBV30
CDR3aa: AWSGGGTEAF

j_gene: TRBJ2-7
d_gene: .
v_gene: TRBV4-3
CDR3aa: ASSQETGYEQY

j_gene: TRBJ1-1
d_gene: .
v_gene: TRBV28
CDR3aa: ASSLSANTEAF

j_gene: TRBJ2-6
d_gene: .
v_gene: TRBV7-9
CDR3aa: ASSTAEIASSGANVLT

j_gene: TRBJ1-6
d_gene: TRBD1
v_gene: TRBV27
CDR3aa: ASSNLGTGIDSPLH

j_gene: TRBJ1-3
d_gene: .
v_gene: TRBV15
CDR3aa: ATRDSGNTIY

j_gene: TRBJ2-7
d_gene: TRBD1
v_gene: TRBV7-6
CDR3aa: ASSLGQEISYEQY